The rows below give T cell receptor beta chains drawn from one sample of a study of blood T cell repertoires in COVID-19. Produced via immunoSEQ multiplex PCR; TCRdb's table is partial and in-frame only. The table has about 240,000 clones, around 89% seen once. The specimen was PBMCs or T cells enriched from blood (not recorded which). The receptors come from a woman aged 25-40 years who had recovered from COVID-19. Both conserved end residues are part of each CDR3. The D gene is left open where the match is weak. The listing skips clone size in some rows; elsewhere it reads once, few, many or a size class.

v_gene: TRBV7-8
j_gene: TRBJ1-4
d_gene: -
abundance: -
CDR3aa: CASRSSGGPNEKLFF
CDR3nt: TGTGCCAGCAGATCCTCGGGGGGCCCTAATGAAAAACTGTTTTTT

v_gene: TRBV7-3
j_gene: TRBJ2-1
d_gene: TRBD2
abundance: once
CDR3aa: CASSLISPTSGRLVRGNEQFF
CDR3nt: TGTGCCAGCAGCTTAATATCCCCCACTAGCGGGCGGCTAGTCCGGGGGAATGAGCAGTTCTTC

v_gene: TRBV27
j_gene: TRBJ1-1
d_gene: TRBD1
abundance: -
CDR3aa: CASRPQQGVSTEAFF
CDR3nt: TGTGCCAGCAGACCGCAACAGGGGGTAAGCACTGAAGCTTTCTTT

v_gene: TRBV5-4
j_gene: TRBJ2-2
d_gene: -
abundance: -
CDR3aa: CASSPKRGGDFTGELFF
CDR3nt: TGTGCCAGCAGCCCCAAACGAGGCGGGGATTTCACCGGGGAGCTGTTTTTT

v_gene: TRBV27
j_gene: TRBJ2-6
d_gene: TRBD1
abundance: -
CDR3aa: CASSLSPGGWSGANVLTF
CDR3nt: TGTGCCAGCAGTTTATCGCCAGGGGGTTGGTCTGGGGCCAACGTCCTGACTTTC

v_gene: TRBV7-3
j_gene: TRBJ2-3
d_gene: TRBD1
abundance: -
CDR3aa: CASIRDRPNSTDTQYF
CDR3nt: TGTGCCAGCATCCGGGACAGACCAAATAGCACAGATACGCAGTATTTT

v_gene: TRBV5-8
j_gene: TRBJ1-1
d_gene: -
abundance: few
CDR3aa: CASSFRQGEAFF
CDR3nt: TGTGCCAGCAGCTTCCGGCAGGGCGAAGCTTTCTTT

v_gene: TRBV3-1/TRBV3-2
j_gene: TRBJ2-7
d_gene: TRBD2
abundance: -
CDR3aa: CASSRASLAGDAYEQYF
CDR3nt: TGTGCCAGCAGCCGCGCTTCACTAGCGGGAGACGCTTACGAGCAGTACTTC

v_gene: TRBV2
j_gene: TRBJ2-7
d_gene: TRBD2
abundance: -
CDR3aa: CASRLAAYEQYF
CDR3nt: TGTGCCAGCAGACTAGCGGCCTACGAGCAGTACTTC

v_gene: TRBV6-4
j_gene: TRBJ2-2
d_gene: -
abundance: -
CDR3aa: CASSDLLGLRLFF
CDR3nt: TGTGCCAGCAGTGACTTACTAGGCCTGAGGTTGTTTTTT

v_gene: TRBV30
j_gene: TRBJ2-5
d_gene: -
abundance: -
CDR3aa: CAWSELGSETQYF
CDR3nt: TGTGCCTGGAGTGAACTGGGTAGCGAGACCCAGTACTTC

v_gene: TRBV27
j_gene: TRBJ2-5
d_gene: TRBD1
abundance: -
CDR3aa: CASSLGDRGTWETQYF
CDR3nt: TGTGCCAGCAGTTTAGGGGACAGGGGGACGTGGGAGACCCAGTACTTC

v_gene: TRBV4-3
j_gene: TRBJ1-2
d_gene: -
abundance: -
CDR3aa: CASSQRGVSGGYGYTF
CDR3nt: TGCGCCAGCAGCCAACGTGGTGTCAGCGGGGGTTATGGCTACACCTTC

v_gene: TRBV24-1
j_gene: TRBJ1-1
d_gene: -
abundance: -
CDR3aa: CATRRTANTEAFF
CDR3nt: TGTGCCACCAGAAGGACAGCGAACACTGAAGCTTTCTTT

v_gene: TRBV27
j_gene: TRBJ1-6
d_gene: -
abundance: -
CDR3aa: CASSFGSRGSSYNSPLHF
CDR3nt: TGTGCCAGCAGTTTTGGGTCCAGGGGAAGCTCCTATAATTCACCCCTCCACTTT

v_gene: TRBV28
j_gene: TRBJ1-4
d_gene: TRBD1
abundance: -
CDR3aa: CASSPGQGAMFREKLFF
CDR3nt: TGTGCCAGCAGTCCAGGACAGGGGGCGATGTTTCGTGAAAAACTGTTTTTT

v_gene: TRBV28
j_gene: TRBJ2-1
d_gene: TRBD1
abundance: -
CDR3aa: CATSGTGLHNEQFF
CDR3nt: TGTGCCACATCCGGGACAGGGCTGCACAATGAGCAGTTCTTC

v_gene: TRBV6-2/TRBV6-3
j_gene: TRBJ1-2
d_gene: -
abundance: -
CDR3aa: CASSSLKDTQSGGYTF
CDR3nt: TGTGCCAGCAGTTCCCTCAAGGACACCCAGTCTGGGGGCTACACCTTC

v_gene: TRBV3-1/TRBV3-2
j_gene: TRBJ2-1
d_gene: -
abundance: -
CDR3aa: CASSQAGQGSRNEQFF
CDR3nt: TGTGCCAGCAGCCAAGCTGGGCAGGGGAGTAGGAATGAGCAGTTCTTC

v_gene: TRBV28
j_gene: TRBJ1-6
d_gene: TRBD1
abundance: -
CDR3aa: CASSLNNRGKGPLHF
CDR3nt: TGTGCCAGCAGTCTTAACAACAGGGGAAAGGGACCCCTCCACTTT

v_gene: TRBV18
j_gene: TRBJ1-1
d_gene: -
abundance: -
CDR3aa: CASSPRSQVGSTEAFF
CDR3nt: TGTGCCAGCTCACCACGTTCTCAAGTCGGGAGCACTGAAGCTTTCTTT

v_gene: TRBV27
j_gene: TRBJ1-5
d_gene: -
abundance: -
CDR3aa: CASRLSQAQPQHF
CDR3nt: TGTGCCAGCAGGCTCTCACAGGCCCAGCCCCAGCATTTT

v_gene: TRBV27
j_gene: TRBJ1-1
d_gene: -
abundance: -
CDR3aa: CASSSQNTEAFF
CDR3nt: TGTGCCAGCAGTTCCCAGAACACTGAAGCTTTCTTT

v_gene: TRBV7-2
j_gene: TRBJ2-7
d_gene: -
abundance: once
CDR3aa: CASSLGSGMGYEQYF
CDR3nt: TGTGCCAGCAGCTTAGGTTCAGGTATGGGTTACGAGCAGTACTTC

v_gene: TRBV4-1
j_gene: TRBJ2-3
d_gene: TRBD2
abundance: -
CDR3aa: CASSQDSWGGFLDTDTQYF
CDR3nt: TGCGCCAGCAGCCAAGATTCCTGGGGGGGGTTTCTCGACACAGATACGCAGTATTTT

v_gene: TRBV3-1/TRBV3-2
j_gene: TRBJ1-1
d_gene: -
abundance: -
CDR3aa: CASSQAGRVNEAFF
CDR3nt: TGTGCCAGCAGCCAAGCAGGCAGGGTGAATGAAGCTTTCTTT

v_gene: TRBV7-2
j_gene: TRBJ2-7
d_gene: -
abundance: -
CDR3aa: CASSLARTVYEQYF
CDR3nt: TGTGCCAGCAGCTTAGCGCGGACAGTCTACGAGCAGTACTTC

v_gene: TRBV29-1
j_gene: TRBJ1-2
d_gene: -
abundance: -
CDR3aa: CSGGGASNYGYTF
CDR3nt: TGCAGCGGAGGTGGGGCTTCTAACTATGGCTACACCTTC

v_gene: TRBV4-3
j_gene: TRBJ1-6
d_gene: -
abundance: -
CDR3aa: CASSPAVLGNSPLHF
CDR3nt: TGCGCCAGCAGCCCCGCCGTTCTCGGTAATTCACCCCTCCACTTT

v_gene: TRBV7-2
j_gene: TRBJ1-4
d_gene: TRBD1
abundance: -
CDR3aa: CASSQGQGGEKLFF
CDR3nt: TGTGCCAGCAGCCAGGGACAGGGGGGTGAAAAACTGTTTTTT

v_gene: TRBV21-1
j_gene: TRBJ1-2
d_gene: -
abundance: -
CDR3aa: CASSKGGRGLNGYTF
CDR3nt: TGTGCCAGCAGCAAAGGAGGCAGGGGGCTCAATGGCTACACCTTC